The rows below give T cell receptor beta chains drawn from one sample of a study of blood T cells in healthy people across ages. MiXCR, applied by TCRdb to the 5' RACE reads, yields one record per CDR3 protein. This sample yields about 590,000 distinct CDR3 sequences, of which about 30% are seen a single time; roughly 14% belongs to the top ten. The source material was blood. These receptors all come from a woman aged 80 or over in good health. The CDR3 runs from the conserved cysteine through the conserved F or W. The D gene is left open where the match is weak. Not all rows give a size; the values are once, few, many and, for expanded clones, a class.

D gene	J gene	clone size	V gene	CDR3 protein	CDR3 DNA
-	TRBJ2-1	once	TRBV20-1	CSARSKRALGYNEQFF	TGCAGTGCTAGATCCAAGCGGGCCCTGGGCTACAATGAGCAGTTCTTC
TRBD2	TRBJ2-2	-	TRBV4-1	CASSRLAGGNTGGLFF	TGCGCCAGCAGCCGACTAGCGGGGGGGAACACCGGGGGGCTGTTTTTT
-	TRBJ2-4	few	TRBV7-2	CASSSLLDNEQYF	TGTGCCAGCAGCTCCCTACTTGACAATGAGCAGTACTTC
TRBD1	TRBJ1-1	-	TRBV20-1	CGARGRTGNTEAFF	TGCGGTGCTAGAGGACGGACAGGGAACACTGAAGCTTTCTTT
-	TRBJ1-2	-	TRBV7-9	CASSSLAGMVYGYTF	TGTGCCAGCAGCTCCCTGGCAGGGATGGTCTATGGCTACACCTTC
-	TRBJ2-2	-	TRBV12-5	CASGLVLGGGVSNTGELFF	TGTGCTAGTGGTTTGGTACTTGGAGGGGGCGTCTCGAACACCGGGGAGCTGTTTTTT
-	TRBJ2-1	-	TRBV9	CASSVTPLYNEQFF	TGTGCCAGCAGCGTAACTCCCTTGTACAATGAGCAGTTCTTC
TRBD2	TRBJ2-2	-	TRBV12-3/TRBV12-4	CASSPSGGKGELFF	TGTGCCAGCAGTCCTAGCGGGGGGAAAGGGGAGCTGTTTTTT
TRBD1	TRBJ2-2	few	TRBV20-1	CSARALQGAVPGELFF	TGCAGTGCTAGAGCCTTACAGGGGGCAGTACCCGGGGAGCTGTTTTTT
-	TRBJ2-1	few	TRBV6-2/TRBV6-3	CASSIGPGRVDEQFF	TGTGCTAGCAGTATCGGACCCGGACGTGTCGATGAGCAGTTCTTC
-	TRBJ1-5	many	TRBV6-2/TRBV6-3	CASTRMSLTSGNQPQHF	TGTGCCAGCACCCGCATGAGCTTAACGAGTGGCAATCAGCCCCAGCATTTT
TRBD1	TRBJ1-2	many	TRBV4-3	CASSQDAGGERFAGYTF	TGCGCCAGCAGCCAAGACGCAGGGGGCGAACGATTCGCCGGCTACACCTTC
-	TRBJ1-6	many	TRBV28	CASTALGRGAGNSPLHF	TGTGCCAGCACCGCTCTCGGGCGGGGGGCAGGTAATTCACCCCTCCACTTT
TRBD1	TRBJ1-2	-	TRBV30	CAWRQGANYGYTF	TGTGCCTGGAGACAGGGGGCCAACTATGGCTACACCTTC
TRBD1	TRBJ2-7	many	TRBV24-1	CATSQQGASLNEQYF	TGTGCCACCAGTCAGCAGGGGGCATCTCTGAACGAGCAGTACTTC
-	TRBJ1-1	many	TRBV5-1	CASSRGQENTEAFF	TGCGCCAGCAGCCGTGGGCAGGAGAACACTGAAGCTTTCTTT
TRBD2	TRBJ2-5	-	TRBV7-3	CASSPQRDYPRNEQYF	TGTGCCAGCAGCCCCCAACGGGACTACCCCCGGAATGAGCAGTACTTC
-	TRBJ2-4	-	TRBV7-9	CASSFANIQYF	TGTGCCAGCAGCTTCGCAAACATTCAGTACTTC
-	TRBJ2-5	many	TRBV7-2	CASTPEGRVRETQYF	TGTGCCAGCACCCCCGAGGGCAGGGTGCGGGAGACCCAGTACTTC
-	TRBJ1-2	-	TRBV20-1	CSATAQGIRGFTF	TGCAGTGCAACGGCGCAGGGTATACGTGGCTTCACCTTC
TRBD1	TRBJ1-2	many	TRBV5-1	CASSWGTGNYGYTF	TGTGCCAGCAGTTGGGGGACAGGGAACTATGGCTACACCTTC
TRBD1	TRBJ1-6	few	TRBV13	CASGQDDSPLHF	TGTGCCAGCGGACAGGATGACTCACCCCTCCACTTT
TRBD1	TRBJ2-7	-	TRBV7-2	CAGSLDRDLYEQYF	TGTGCCGGCAGCCTTGACAGGGACCTCTACGAGCAGTACTTC
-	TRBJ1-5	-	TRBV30	CAWSASRDPYSNQPQHF	TGTGCCTGGAGTGCGTCCCGGGACCCGTATAGCAATCAGCCCCAGCATTTT
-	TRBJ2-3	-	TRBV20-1	CSARGEADTQYF	TGCAGTGCTAGAGGGGAGGCAGATACGCAGTATTTT
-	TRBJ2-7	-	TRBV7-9	CASSCSGKMGEQYF	TGTGCCAGCAGCTGTTCGGGTAAAATGGGCGAGCAGTACTTC